A selection of T cell receptor beta chains follows, all from one sample in a study of human thymus T cells. Assay: immunoSEQ multiplex PCR; the TCRdb copy retains only in-frame clones and omits some. The sample consists of some 80,000 clones, 95% to 98% of them appearing once. Sequenced sample: thymus tissue. The receptors derive from a boy under two years old with a congenital heart defect but otherwise immunologically healthy. The CDR3 runs from the conserved cysteine through the conserved F or W. The D gene is left open where the match is weak. Some rows have no size entry. The others give once, few or many, or a class for an expanded clone.

d_call: .; j_call: TRBJ2-1; clone_size: .; v_call: TRBV7-9; cdr3_nt: TGTGCCAGCAGCCCCTTGGGCCGCTCCTACAATGAGCAGTTCTTC; cdr3_aa: CASSPLGRSYNEQFF
d_call: TRBD1; j_call: TRBJ1-3; clone_size: .; v_call: TRBV28; cdr3_nt: TGTGCCAGCAGTTTACGGCTGTGGGACAGGGGGCGAGACACCATATATTTT; cdr3_aa: CASSLRLWDRGRDTIYF
d_call: TRBD1; j_call: TRBJ2-2; clone_size: .; v_call: TRBV18; cdr3_nt: TGTGCCAGCTCACCAGTCGCGGACAGGGGACACGGGGAGCTGTTTTTT; cdr3_aa: CASSPVADRGHGELFF
d_call: .; j_call: TRBJ1-1; clone_size: .; v_call: TRBV23-1; cdr3_nt: TGCGCCAGCAGTCAACCCCAGGAGGAGTGTCAGTCGCGAGCTTTCTTT; cdr3_aa: CASSQPQEECQSRAFF
d_call: TRBD1; j_call: TRBJ2-4; clone_size: .; v_call: TRBV12-5; cdr3_nt: TGTGCTAGTGGTTGGGACAGGGGGCGAAACATTCAGTACTTC; cdr3_aa: CASGWDRGRNIQYF
d_call: .; j_call: TRBJ1-3; clone_size: .; v_call: TRBV30; cdr3_nt: TGTGCCTGGAGTGTCCCCCCTAGACAGGCTGATTCTATTGGAAACACCATATATTTT; cdr3_aa: CAWSVPPRQADSIGNTIYF
d_call: TRBD1; j_call: TRBJ1-5; clone_size: .; v_call: TRBV19; cdr3_nt: TGTGCCAGTAGTCCCCGCGGTCACAGGGGCCCGTATAGCAATCAGCCCCAGCATTTT; cdr3_aa: CASSPRGHRGPYSNQPQHF
d_call: TRBD1; j_call: TRBJ2-5; clone_size: .; v_call: TRBV5-1; cdr3_nt: TGCGCCAGCAGCACAGGGGGCGAGACCCAGTACTTC; cdr3_aa: CASSTGGETQYF
d_call: .; j_call: TRBJ2-7; clone_size: once; v_call: TRBV7-5; cdr3_nt: TGTGCCAGCAGCTTAGCAGGACAGGGGGCGTACGAGCAGTACTTC; cdr3_aa: CASSLAGQGAYEQYF
d_call: .; j_call: TRBJ2-5; clone_size: .; v_call: TRBV21-1; cdr3_nt: TGTGCCAGCAGCAAAAAGAGTCAGGGGGCTCTGAGGGAGACCCAGTACTTC; cdr3_aa: CASSKKSQGALRETQYF
d_call: .; j_call: TRBJ2-7; clone_size: .; v_call: TRBV27; cdr3_nt: TGTGCCAGCAGTTTATCCAGGGAGGGGGACGAGCAGTACTTC; cdr3_aa: CASSLSREGDEQYF
d_call: .; j_call: TRBJ1-2; clone_size: .; v_call: TRBV5-1; cdr3_nt: TGCGCCAGCAGCACACCGGAGCGGGCCTATGGCTACACCTTC; cdr3_aa: CASSTPERAYGYTF
d_call: .; j_call: TRBJ2-1; clone_size: .; v_call: TRBV7-7; cdr3_nt: TGTGCCAGCAGCCCCTCTAGCGAGTTAGCCTACAATGAGCAGTTCTTC; cdr3_aa: CASSPSSELAYNEQFF
d_call: TRBD1; j_call: TRBJ2-1; clone_size: once; v_call: TRBV5-1; cdr3_nt: TGCGCCAGCAGCACCCGGGACAGGGGGTTAGATGAGCAGTTCTTC; cdr3_aa: CASSTRDRGLDEQFF
d_call: TRBD1; j_call: TRBJ2-1; clone_size: .; v_call: TRBV5-5; cdr3_nt: TGTGCCAGCAGCTTATCAACCACAGGGGGCTGTTCCTACAATGAGCAGTTCTTC; cdr3_aa: CASSLSTTGGCSYNEQFF
d_call: .; j_call: TRBJ1-3; clone_size: .; v_call: TRBV30; cdr3_nt: TGTGCCTGGATCTATACCGGGGAAACGGGAAACACCATATATTTT; cdr3_aa: CAWIYTGETGNTIYF
d_call: .; j_call: TRBJ2-4; clone_size: .; v_call: TRBV4-1; cdr3_nt: TGCGCCAGCAGCCAGATACTAGCCAAAAACATTCAGTACTTC; cdr3_aa: CASSQILAKNIQYF
d_call: .; j_call: TRBJ2-3; clone_size: .; v_call: TRBV10-1; cdr3_nt: TGCGCCAGCAGTGTCGGAGAATCCACAGATACGCAGTATTTT; cdr3_aa: CASSVGESTDTQYF
d_call: .; j_call: TRBJ2-5; clone_size: .; v_call: TRBV7-2; cdr3_nt: TGTGCCAGCAGCTTAAGTCACTACCGGTACCAAGAGACCCAGTACTTC; cdr3_aa: CASSLSHYRYQETQYF
d_call: .; j_call: TRBJ1-3; clone_size: .; v_call: TRBV27; cdr3_nt: TGTGCCAGCAGTTCCTACAGGGGAAACACCATATATTTT; cdr3_aa: CASSSYRGNTIYF
d_call: .; j_call: TRBJ1-4; clone_size: once; v_call: TRBV25-1; cdr3_nt: TGTGCCAGCAGTGGGGGGAATGATGAAAAACTGTTTTTT; cdr3_aa: CASSGGNDEKLFF
d_call: .; j_call: TRBJ2-3; clone_size: once; v_call: TRBV27; cdr3_nt: TGTGCCAGCAACGAAGGGGGGCCTGGGCAAGCGCAGTATTTT; cdr3_aa: CASNEGGPGQAQYF
d_call: TRBD1; j_call: TRBJ1-5; clone_size: .; v_call: TRBV6-1; cdr3_nt: TGTGCCAGCAGTGGAGGGGGGACAGGGATGAATCAGCCCCAGCATTTT; cdr3_aa: CASSGGGTGMNQPQHF
d_call: TRBD1; j_call: TRBJ1-1; clone_size: .; v_call: TRBV30; cdr3_nt: TGTGCCTGGAGTGTGCTGGCGAACAGGGGGTCTTGTGGAGCTTTCTTT; cdr3_aa: CAWSVLANRGSCGAFF
d_call: TRBD1; j_call: TRBJ2-4; clone_size: .; v_call: TRBV7-9; cdr3_nt: TGTGCCAGCAGCCCGAAAGCCTTTAGACAGGGAGTAGCCAAAAACATTCAGTACTTC; cdr3_aa: CASSPKAFRQGVAKNIQYF
d_call: .; j_call: TRBJ2-3; clone_size: .; v_call: TRBV6-1; cdr3_nt: TGTGCCAGCAGTGAATTAGGGGACATTCGCACAGATACGCAGTATTTT; cdr3_aa: CASSELGDIRTDTQYF
d_call: .; j_call: TRBJ2-7; clone_size: .; v_call: TRBV7-9; cdr3_nt: TGTGCCAGCAGCCCAGGCATCTCCTACGAGCAGTACTTC; cdr3_aa: CASSPGISYEQYF
d_call: .; j_call: TRBJ2-5; clone_size: .; v_call: TRBV5-1; cdr3_nt: TGCGCCAGCAGCTTGGACACAGGGCTCCTACCTCAAGAGACCCAGTACTTC; cdr3_aa: CASSLDTGLLPQETQYF
d_call: .; j_call: TRBJ1-6; clone_size: .; v_call: TRBV6-5; cdr3_nt: TGTGCCAGCAGTTTAGCGCCCATGGGGTCACCCCTCCACTTT; cdr3_aa: CASSLAPMGSPLHF
d_call: .; j_call: TRBJ1-2; clone_size: .; v_call: TRBV2; cdr3_nt: TGTGCCAGCAGTAAAAGGGGGAACTATGGCTACACCTTC; cdr3_aa: CASSKRGNYGYTF
d_call: .; j_call: TRBJ1-1; clone_size: .; v_call: TRBV5-5; cdr3_nt: TGTGCCAGCCCCCCCCAAGTTCAGCCCGCTTTCTTT; cdr3_aa: CASPPQVQPAFF
d_call: TRBD1; j_call: TRBJ2-3; clone_size: .; v_call: TRBV7-2; cdr3_nt: TGTGCCAGCAGCTCCCCCGGGACAGGGGACGCAGATACGCAGTATTTT; cdr3_aa: CASSSPGTGDADTQYF
d_call: .; j_call: TRBJ2-5; clone_size: .; v_call: TRBV10-3; cdr3_nt: TGTGCCATCAGTGCTGATTTGGAGACCCAGTACTTC; cdr3_aa: CAISADLETQYF
d_call: TRBD1; j_call: TRBJ1-1; clone_size: once; v_call: TRBV7-2; cdr3_nt: TGTGCCAGCAGCCCGGAGGGACAGGACGCCTACATGAACACTGAAGCTTTCTTT; cdr3_aa: CASSPEGQDAYMNTEAFF
d_call: .; j_call: TRBJ2-1; clone_size: once; v_call: TRBV5-8; cdr3_nt: TGTGCCAGCAGCTTGGGCGCCGATAGGAGGAGCACCCATGGGAATGAGCAGTTCTTC; cdr3_aa: CASSLGADRRSTHGNEQFF
d_call: TRBD1; j_call: TRBJ1-1; clone_size: .; v_call: TRBV11-3; cdr3_nt: TGTGCCAGCAGCTTACCCTCGACAGGGAGGAACACTGAAGCTTTCTTT; cdr3_aa: CASSLPSTGRNTEAFF
d_call: .; j_call: TRBJ1-4; clone_size: .; v_call: TRBV5-1; cdr3_nt: TGCGCCAGCAGCCAGCTGGGTCGACAGCCTAATGAAAAACTGTTTTTT; cdr3_aa: CASSQLGRQPNEKLFF
d_call: .; j_call: TRBJ1-4; clone_size: .; v_call: TRBV5-4; cdr3_nt: TGTGCCAGCAGCCTGGGCCCTCCGACTGAAAAACTGTTTTTT; cdr3_aa: CASSLGPPTEKLFF
d_call: TRBD1; j_call: TRBJ1-2; clone_size: .; v_call: TRBV12-5; cdr3_nt: TGTGCTAGTGGTCAACGGGACAGGGGGCGCCGAGGCTACACCTTC; cdr3_aa: CASGQRDRGRRGYTF
d_call: TRBD1; j_call: TRBJ1-2; clone_size: .; v_call: TRBV5-1; cdr3_nt: TGCGCCAGCAGCCCAGGGGGGGAGTATGGCTACACCTTC; cdr3_aa: CASSPGGEYGYTF
d_call: TRBD2; j_call: TRBJ2-1; clone_size: .; v_call: TRBV6-4; cdr3_nt: TGTGCCAGCAGTGACCAGTCGAAACGGGGGGACAATGAGCAGTTCTTC; cdr3_aa: CASSDQSKRGDNEQFF
d_call: .; j_call: TRBJ1-5; clone_size: .; v_call: TRBV7-8; cdr3_nt: TGTGCCAGCAGCTTCGCGGGGGAGAATCAGCCCCAGCATTTT; cdr3_aa: CASSFAGENQPQHF
d_call: .; j_call: TRBJ2-5; clone_size: .; v_call: TRBV27; cdr3_nt: TGTGCCAGCAGCCCGGACTGGGAGACCCAGTACTTC; cdr3_aa: CASSPDWETQYF
d_call: TRBD1; j_call: TRBJ1-1; clone_size: .; v_call: TRBV6-6; cdr3_nt: TGTGCCAGCAGTTACAGGCAGGGGGGCGCCCGAGCTTTCTTT; cdr3_aa: CASSYRQGGARAFF
d_call: .; j_call: TRBJ1-6; clone_size: .; v_call: TRBV7-9; cdr3_nt: TGTGCCAGCAGCTCCATGGGGGGCTATAATTCACCCCTCCACTTT; cdr3_aa: CASSSMGGYNSPLHF
d_call: .; j_call: TRBJ1-5; clone_size: .; v_call: TRBV21-1; cdr3_nt: TGTGCCAACTTCCGGGACAGGAGGGCCAACAACCACAATCAGCCCCAGCATTTT; cdr3_aa: CANFRDRRANNHNQPQHF
d_call: TRBD1; j_call: TRBJ1-6; clone_size: .; v_call: TRBV7-8; cdr3_nt: TGTGCCAGCAGCTTAGACAGGGGAGGAAGGGCCTATAATTCACCCCTCCACTTT; cdr3_aa: CASSLDRGGRAYNSPLHF
d_call: .; j_call: TRBJ1-3; clone_size: .; v_call: TRBV14; cdr3_nt: TGTGCCAGCAGCCAGTCGACCAAAAGCTCTGGAAACACCATATATTTT; cdr3_aa: CASSQSTKSSGNTIYF
d_call: .; j_call: TRBJ2-6; clone_size: .; v_call: TRBV11-1; cdr3_nt: TGTGCCAGCAGCGACAGGTGGATGATGGCCAACGTCCTGACTTTC; cdr3_aa: CASSDRWMMANVLTF
d_call: TRBD2; j_call: TRBJ2-1; clone_size: .; v_call: TRBV4-1; cdr3_nt: TGCGCCAGCAGCCAAGATCGGGATAGCGGGAGGGAGACTAACAATGAGCAGTTCTTC; cdr3_aa: CASSQDRDSGRETNNEQFF
d_call: TRBD1; j_call: TRBJ2-2; clone_size: .; v_call: TRBV5-6; cdr3_nt: TGTGCCAGCAGCTTGGTTCGAGGACAGGGTCCCACCGGGGAGCTGTTTTTT; cdr3_aa: CASSLVRGQGPTGELFF
d_call: TRBD2; j_call: TRBJ2-2; clone_size: .; v_call: TRBV5-6; cdr3_nt: TGTGCCAGCAGCGGACTAGCGGGATACACCGGGGAGCTGTTTTTT; cdr3_aa: CASSGLAGYTGELFF
d_call: TRBD1; j_call: TRBJ2-1; clone_size: .; v_call: TRBV11-2; cdr3_nt: TGTGCCAGCAGCCCCCGGACAGGAAGCTACACCTACAATGAGCAGTTCTTC; cdr3_aa: CASSPRTGSYTYNEQFF
d_call: .; j_call: TRBJ2-1; clone_size: .; v_call: TRBV27; cdr3_nt: TGTGCCAGCAGTCCCTGGAGGGGAGTCCACAATGAGCAGTTCTTC; cdr3_aa: CASSPWRGVHNEQFF
d_call: .; j_call: TRBJ2-3; clone_size: .; v_call: TRBV5-4; cdr3_nt: TGTGCCAGCAGCTTGGGACGCACAGATACGCAGTATTTT; cdr3_aa: CASSLGRTDTQYF
d_call: .; j_call: TRBJ2-7; clone_size: .; v_call: TRBV28; cdr3_nt: TGTGCCAGCAGTGGGACTTACGAGCAGTACTTC; cdr3_aa: CASSGTYEQYF
d_call: .; j_call: TRBJ2-7; clone_size: .; v_call: TRBV7-3; cdr3_nt: TGTGCCAGCAGCTTAACGACGGGTGGGGGCGAGCAGTACTTC; cdr3_aa: CASSLTTGGGEQYF
d_call: .; j_call: TRBJ2-5; clone_size: .; v_call: TRBV18; cdr3_nt: TGTGCCAGCTCACCACCGCCTGAAAAGGAGGCAGAGACCCAGTACTTC; cdr3_aa: CASSPPPEKEAETQYF
d_call: TRBD1; j_call: TRBJ2-1; clone_size: once; v_call: TRBV11-1; cdr3_nt: TGTGCCAGCAGCTTAGAGTCTAGGGGACAGTACGGCAATGAGCAGTTCTTC; cdr3_aa: CASSLESRGQYGNEQFF
d_call: .; j_call: TRBJ1-3; clone_size: .; v_call: TRBV27; cdr3_nt: TGTGCCAGCAGTTTACAGGGATCTGGAAACACCATATATTTT; cdr3_aa: CASSLQGSGNTIYF